This paragraph reports one TCR beta chain. This clonotype was counted a few times. Its antigen remains unidentified. No base quality values were provided; no much bigger clone lies one nucleotide off. These data belong to a study of T-cell memory formation after mild COVID-19 (dated by TCRdb to the early 2020s). Turning to the overall study: TCR sequence clusters from the two donors were found to be largely donor specific. The cohort comprised two young, previously healthy adult volunteers, one female and one male. T-cell clones expanding and contracting after mild COVID-19 in a couple of donors were tracked by longitudinal TCRalpha and TCRbeta repertoire sequencing.

Ficoll-Paque density gradient centrifugation was the method used to isolate PBMCs. The sequencing machine was an Illumina NovaSeq 6000. cDNA libraries for TCRalpha and TCRbeta were prepared by 5'RACE using constant-segment primers, with sample barcodes and unique molecular identifiers added. RNA was extracted from every sample with Trizol reagent. The libraries were amplified in two PCR steps, and the second step added a second sample barcode and Illumina TruSeq adapters. Libraries were sequenced on an Illumina NovaSeq with 2 x 150 bp paired-end reads. From the authors' description of their analysis: The reads were demultiplexed and collapsed into UMI-guided consensus sequences using migec v1.2.7. Using mixcr v2.1.11, UMI consensuses were aligned to TRA and TRB V and J templates and then assembled into clonotypes. A clonotype was counted as expanded or contracted only when both edgeR and NoisET called the clonotype significant, with the noise models trained on biological replicates. For edgeR calls, the thresholds were a false discovery rate-adjusted p below 0.01 and a log2 fold-change of 1. PCA with hierarchical clustering of max-normalized trajectories of the 1000 most abundant clonotypes was used as exploratory dynamics analysis. Separately sequenced CD4+ and CD8+ repertoires were used to assign the CD4 or CD8 phenotype of responding clones. TCRdb trimmed public reads at Q25 via fastp, called clones via MiXCR and kept in-frame beta chains. All rows with the same CDR3 protein become a single entry with the most common DNA and genes. The V and J calls shown here were made by TCRdb, not taken from the authors' results. Counted in this sample were approximately 560,000 distinct CDR3 sequences; 17% of them appeared once. 8.1% of the sample comes from the top ten.

From the cysteine up to the phenylalanine, the CDR3 has a length of 19 residues. The sequence is cut down to CDR3 DNA, 57 bases in frame from base 1. Trimming takes 6 bases off V and 2 bases off J; junction bases not matched to a gene: 19. Broad study findings and their caveats: Some responding clones were detected in pre-infection memory, which suggested that pre-existing cross-reactive memory T cells had joined the SARS-CoV-2 response. The study included only a couple of mild cases, and larger cohorts that include severe cases with pre-infection samples were judged to be necessary. Clones contracting from day 15 to 85 had balanced CD4/CD8 phenotypes, while a second wave expanding from day 15 to 37 was biased towards CD4+. Whether the second-wave clones peaking on day 37 were SARS-CoV-2 specific was not confirmed. Contracting CD4+ clones turned up mainly in the CM and EM memory subsets, whereas EMRA was where CD8+ clones were enriched.

Sequencing was done on a sample of PBMCs or a T cell subset sorted from them (not recorded which). Rearrangement joined TRBV12-3 or TRBV12-4 to TRBJ2-3, with 8 junctional bases fitting TRBD2. This TCR came from an adult woman who had mild COVID-19 (a few samples of this study predate the infection). The sample titles of this study are shuffled in the database, so cell type and time point are left out; the donor was told from shared clones. The CDR3 loop reads CASSEREPRHSYLTDTQYF. The base sequence is TGTGCCAGCAGCGAGCGGGAGCCACGCCATTCCTACCTCACAGATACGCAGTATTTT.